A single sample is the source of the 12 T cell receptor beta chains below, sequenced in a study of OX40 agonist ivuxolimab in advanced cancers. Data came from immunoSEQ multiplex PCR; TCRdb stores just in-frame clones and leaves some out. The sample lists fewer than 85,000 clones; roughly nine tenths were seen once. This sample comprised CD4+ or CD8+ T cells sorted from blood, obtained in a trial of the OX40 agonist ivuxolimab. The receptor set was obtained from an adult with an advanced solid tumor such as melanoma, head and neck, liver or kidney cancer.

The J gene is TRBJ1-1, the V gene TRBV2, with D perhaps matching TRBD1 (6 bases). Trimming left V 6 bases short and J 1 base short, with 12 bases between. The germline V gene has CDR1 SNHLY and CDR2 FYNNEI. The CDR3 consists of 14 residues. The CDR3 is CASRYRDRNTEAFF. The CDR3 DNA follows: TGTGCCAGCAGGTACAGGGATCGGAACACTGAAGCTTTCTTT.

The V gene is TRBV4-2, the J gene TRBJ2-3; TRBD2 aligns across 10 bases. V dropped 0 bases and J dropped 4; count of bases not matched to a gene: 16. Germline V gene data show CDR1 as LGHNA and CDR2 as YNFKEQ. The CDR3 is 20 residues long. Here the CDR3 reads CASSQDPASGGYARADTQYF. In nucleotides, the CDR3 is TGTGCCAGCAGCCAAGATCCTGCTAGCGGGGGTTACGCACGGGCAGATACGCAGTATTTT.

The CDR3 spells CAWGTTVGTEAFF. CDR3 DNA sequence: TGTGCCTGGGGCACGACGGTGGGCACTGAAGCTTTCTTT. This chain joins TRBV30 and TRBJ1-1, with no clear D. Per germline, CDR1 GTSNPN and CDR2 SVGIG (reference sequence). V was trimmed by 5 bases and J by 4 bases, leaving 14 bases between them. The CDR3 has 13 amino acids.

This clone has a handful of counts. The J gene is TRBJ1-1, the V gene TRBV19; tentatively, D is TRBD1 (5 bases). Germline loops: CDR1 LNHDA, CDR2 SQIVND (reference sequence). Trimming shortened V by 5 bases and J by 3 bases, and 16 bases separated the two germline ends. The CDR3 runs 15 residues. The CDR3, as DNA: TGTGCCAGTAGTGCCACGACAGCTGGGGACACTGAAGCTTTCTTT. Translating gives CASSATTAGDTEAFF.

The chain uses TRBV12-5 and TRBJ1-1; TRBD1 might be the D (5 bases). Trimming shortened V by 7 bases and J by 11 bases, and 17 bases separated the two germline ends. CDR3 length: 12 residues. From germline, CDR1 is LGHNT and CDR2 FRNRAP. Here the CDR3 reads CASARDSLEAFF. The CDR3 DNA reads TGTGCTAGTGCCCGGGACTCTCTGGAGGCTTTCTTT.

This chain joins TRBV5-1 and TRBJ2-3; TRBD2 aligns across 14 bases. Germline V gene data show CDR1 as SGHRS and CDR2 as YFSETQ. The CDR3 has 19 amino acids. J gave up 0 bases and V 7 bases, and 13 bases lay outside the gene matches. In DNA form, the CDR3 reads TGCGCCAGCTCAAGGGGGACTAGCGGGGGTCCGACTAGCACAGATACGCAGTATTTT. Its translation: CASSRGTSGGPTSTDTQYF.

The rearrangement joins TRBV5-4 to TRBJ1-2; unclear D gene. Germline CDR1 and CDR2: SGHNT and YYREEE (reference sequence). V was trimmed by 5 bases and J by 4 bases, leaving 21 bases between them. The CDR3 loop spans 16 amino acids. CDR3 amino acids: CASSRPSGSGSYGYTF. For the CDR3, the DNA is TGTGCCAGCAGTCGACCTTCGGGGTCAGGTAGCTATGGCTACACCTTC.

This sequence joins TRBV6-6 and TRBJ1-3, with D unclear. The CDR3 is made up of 14 amino acids. Trimming left V 4 bases short and J 0 bases short, with 7 bases between. The germline CDR1 and CDR2 sequences are MNHNY and SVGAGI (reference sequence). Here the CDR3 DNA reads TGTGCCAGCAGTTTGGGGAGCTCTGGAAACACCATATATTTT. This sequence encodes CASSLGSSGNTIYF.

This clone occurred many times. CDR3: CASQRGLNTEAFF. CDR3 coding DNA: TGCGCCAGCCAAAGAGGGCTGAACACTGAAGCTTTCTTT. V and J are TRBV4-1 and TRBJ1-1; D not certain. The V end lost 8 bases, the J end lost 0 bases, and 10 bases lay between the germline ends. This CDR3 is 13 amino acids long. Germline V gene sequence: CDR1 MGHRA, CDR2 YSYEKL.

This CDR3 is CSAGAGVGTDTQYF. In DNA, the CDR3 is TGCAGCGCCGGAGCGGGGGTCGGCACAGATACGCAGTATTTT. J is TRBJ2-3 and V is TRBV29-1; TRBD2 aligns across 8 bases. The CDR3 sequence is 14 residues long. Germline V gene lookup returns CDR1 SQVTM and CDR2 ANQGSEA. After removal of 7 bases from V and 1 base from J, the junction contained 7 bases not matched to a gene.

The chain employs TRBV7-8 and TRBJ2-1, with a weak D call TRBD2 (6 bases). V was cut by 1 base and J by 6 bases, with 10 bases left in between. CDR1 and CDR2 (germline): SGHVS, FQNEAQ. The CDR3 loop spans 14 amino acids. The CDR3 region has the DNA TGTGCCAGCAGCTTAGGGGGGGTAGGCAATGAGCAGTTCTTC. Translation: CASSLGGVGNEQFF. The whole variable domain, filled in from reference TRBV7-8 and TRBJ2-1, reads GAGVSQSPRYKVAKRGQDVALRCDPISGHVSLFWYQQALGQGPEFLTYFQNEAQLDKSGLPSDRFFAERPEGSVSTLKIQRTQQEDSAVYLCASSLGGVGNEQFFGPGTRLTVL.

The rearrangement joins TRBV5-1 to TRBJ2-1; TRBD2 aligns across 12 bases. Germline trimming cut 4 bases from V and 4 bases from J; bases unmatched to any gene: 9. Germline CDR1 SGHRS, CDR2 YFSETQ. The CDR3 has 17 amino acids. The CDR3 reads CASSLGLAGTSYNEQFF. The DNA for the CDR3 is TGCGCCAGCAGCCTAGGACTAGCGGGAACCTCGTACAATGAGCAGTTCTTC.